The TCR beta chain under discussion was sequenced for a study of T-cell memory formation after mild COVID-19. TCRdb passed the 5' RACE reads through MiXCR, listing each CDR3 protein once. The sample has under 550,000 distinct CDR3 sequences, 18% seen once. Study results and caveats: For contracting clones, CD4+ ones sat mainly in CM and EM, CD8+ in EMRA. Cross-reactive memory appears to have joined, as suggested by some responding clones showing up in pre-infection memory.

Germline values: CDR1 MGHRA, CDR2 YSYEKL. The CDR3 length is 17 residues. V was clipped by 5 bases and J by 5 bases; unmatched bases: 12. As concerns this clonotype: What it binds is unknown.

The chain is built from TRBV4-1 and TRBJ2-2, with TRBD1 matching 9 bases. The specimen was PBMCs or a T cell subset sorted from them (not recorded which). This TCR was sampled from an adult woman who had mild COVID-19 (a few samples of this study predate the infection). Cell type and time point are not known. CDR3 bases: TGCGCCAGCAGCACATACCGAAGGGACAGGGAGACCGGGGAGCTGTTTTTT. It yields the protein CASSTYRRDRETGELFF.